This T cell receptor beta chain was found in a study of T-cell reconstitution after alpha-beta-depleted transplantation in children. Unique molecular identifiers were built into the TCRbeta library. TCRdb re-analysed the PCR reads in MiXCR, keeping a single row per CDR3 protein. The sample carries around 370,000 distinct CDR3 sequences, about a sixth recorded once. Trimming left V 2 bases short and J 0 bases short, with 14 bases between. Germline CDR1 and CDR2: ENHRY and SYGVKD. The CDR3 totals 17 residues. This clonotype was observed a few times. The TCR sequence derives from a male patient aged 2-15 years who had a stem cell transplant for acute lymphoblastic leukemia, so the T cells may come from the graft donor. This material consisted of PBMCs, mostly from graft donor cells, taken 360 days after TCRalphabeta/CD19-depleted stem cell transplant. The chain carries TRBV10-3 and TRBJ1-5; tentative D call: TRBD1 (5 bases). DNA for the CDR3: TGTGCCATCAGTGAGAAGGGGACGGCATATAGCAATCAGCCCCAGCATTTT. Its translation: CAISEKGTAYSNQPQHF.